These 10 T cell receptor beta chains came from one sample sequenced in a study of CD8 T cells in ankylosing spondylitis. TCRdb reprocessed the 5' RACE reads via MiXCR and lists one record per CDR3 protein. Among 150,000 to 200,000 distinct CDR3 sequences listed, around 19% were seen once. Sequences were obtained from blood, either unsorted or a sorted T cell fraction (not recorded which). The origin of the receptors is a male donor with ankylosing spondylitis or in good health (not recorded which).

Ten or more counts support this clonotype. The rearrangement uses TRBV20-1 and TRBJ1-1, with TRBD1 identical over 11 bases. With V trimmed by 3 bases and J by 3 bases, 6 bases remained unmatched. The CDR3 runs to 15 residues. The germline V gene has CDR1 DFQATT and CDR2 SNEGSKA (reference sequence). The CDR3 region is CSASFRTGGYTEAFF. DNA of the CDR3: TGCAGTGCTAGTTTCCGGACAGGGGGCTACACTGAAGCTTTCTTT.

The table lists this clonotype with many counts. V and J are TRBV28 and TRBJ2-7; D may be TRBD1 (6 bases). There are 15 residues in the CDR3. V was shortened by 4 bases and J by 0 bases, with 13 bases between the two germline ends. CDR1 is MDHEN, CDR2 SYDVKM, per germline. In DNA form, the CDR3 reads TGTGCCAGCAGTTCGGGACACACGAGCTCCTACGAGCAGTACTTC. Protein sequence: CASSSGHTSSYEQYF.

Ten or more counts support this clonotype. The V call is TRBV12-3 or TRBV12-4, the J call TRBJ1-5; D remains ambiguous. CDR3 size: 12 residues. Deletions cut 3 bases from V and 3 bases from J, with 3 bases between. The CDR3 bases are TGTGCCAGCAGTTTTATCAATCAGCCCCAGCATTTT. This codes for CASSFINQPQHF.

In DNA form, the CDR3 reads TGTGCCTGGAGTATTCAGAAGATCTACGAGCAGTACTTC. It translates to CAWSIQKIYEQYF. The chain combines TRBV30 with TRBJ2-7, with D uncertain. Between the trimmed V and J ends, which lost 2 bases and 3 bases, there was a span of 11 bases. This CDR3 has 13 residues. Germline CDR1 reads GTSNPN; CDR2 reads SVGIG (reference sequence).

Of note for this clonotype: A much larger clone differs by one base, so this may be a read error. The genes are TRBV19 and TRBJ2-1, with a tentative D call TRBD1 (6 bases). The germline V gene has CDR1 LNHDA and CDR2 SQIVND (reference sequence). The CDR3 consists of 14 residues. DNA of the CDR3: TGTGCCACCTCAGGGGCTTTGGGCCACAATGATCAGTTCTTC. This gives the protein CATSGALGHNDQFF.

This clonotype was counted at least ten times. This sequence joins TRBV6-5 and TRBJ1-2; 11 nucleotides agree with TRBD1. The CDR3 sequence is 12 residues long. Per germline, CDR1 MNHEY and CDR2 SVGAGI. Trimming at V came to 7 bases and at J to 10 bases, leaving 5 bases not matched to a gene. The CDR3 region is CASIGQGAIYTF. CDR3 coding DNA: TGTGCCAGCATCGGACAGGGGGCAATCTACACCTTC.

In its sample, this clonotype was seen many times. The chain has TRBV7-7 and TRBJ2-1, with TRBD2 identical over 9 bases. Germline CDR1 reads SSHAT; CDR2 reads FNYEAQ (reference sequence). The junction had 7 bases not matched to a gene; V was cut back by 2 bases and J by 8 bases. The CDR3 covers 15 residues. CDR3 sequence: CASSLTTSGGDEQFF. The CDR3 DNA reads as TGTGCCAGCAGCTTAACGACTAGCGGAGGCGATGAGCAGTTCTTC.

The rearrangement uses TRBV5-1 and TRBJ2-1, with 12 bases identical to TRBD2. Trimming removed 1 base from V and 8 bases from J; junction bases left unmatched: 10. The CDR3 extends over 17 amino acids. The germline CDR1 and CDR2 sequences are SGHRS and YFSETQ. CDR3 nucleotide sequence: TGCGCCAGCAGCTTGAATCCGACTAGCGGGAGTTCCTATGAGCAGTTCTTC. Translated: CASSLNPTSGSSYEQFF.

This clonotype appeared many times. This chain joins TRBV25-1 and TRBJ2-5; D may be TRBD1 or TRBD2 (5 bases each). The CDR3 loop spans 14 amino acids. Trimming stripped 2 bases from V and 5 bases from J, with 12 bases between. CDR1 and CDR2 (germline): MGHDK, SYGVNS. DNA for the CDR3: TGTGCCAGCAGTGAACCCTCGGGGACGGAGACCCAGTACTTC. It codes for CASSEPSGTETQYF.

This clonotype was counted many times. J is TRBJ1-2 and V is TRBV6-1; D is ambiguous. The CDR3 loop spans 14 amino acids. With 5 bases removed from V and 4 bases from J, the gap between germline ends came to 14 bases. Germline CDR1 is MNHNS and CDR2 is SASEGT. The CDR3 sequence is CASSPQVIPYGYTF. The DNA of the CDR3 is TGTGCCAGCAGTCCTCAAGTTATTCCCTATGGCTACACCTTC.